These 14 T cell receptor beta chains were sequenced from one sample in a study of blood T cell repertoires in COVID-19. This table comes from immunoSEQ multiplex PCR, and its TCRdb copy is limited to in-frame clones, with some not included. The table records over 60,000 clones, around 80% of them present only once. The sample taken for sequencing was peripheral blood. All receptors come from a human donor in a cohort sampled during active COVID-19.

This chain connects TRBV27 to TRBJ1-4; the match to TRBD1 covers 7 bases. The CDR3 spans 14 residues. In germline, CDR1 is MNHEY, CDR2 SMNVEV (reference sequence). J was trimmed by 11 bases and V by 8 bases; bases with no gene match: 14. CDR3 coding DNA: TGTGCCAGCGGCAGACAGGGAGGTGCGAGGAAACTGTTTTTT. Its translation is CASGRQGGARKLFF.

The V call is TRBV3-1 (or the pseudogene TRBV3-2), the J call TRBJ2-1; tentatively, D is TRBD2 (5 bases). Germline V gene lookup returns CDR1 LGHDT and CDR2 YNNKEL (reference sequence). This CDR3 is 16 amino acids long. V lost 1 base and J lost 4, with 14 bases in between. CDR3: CASSQVSAENYNEQFF. CDR3 nucleotides: TGTGCCAGCAGCCAAGTTTCAGCGGAGAATTACAATGAGCAGTTCTTC.

The chain uses TRBV5-5 and TRBJ2-7; D might be TRBD1 (6 bases). The germline gives CDR1 SGHKS, CDR2 YYEKEE (reference sequence). This CDR3 has 14 amino acids. The V and J ends lost 4 bases and 7 bases respectively, with 18 bases between them. The CDR3 region has the DNA TGTGCCAGCAGCACCCCAGGGGTAGCTAGGGAGCAGTACTTC. It translates to CASSTPGVAREQYF.

The chain carries TRBV19 and TRBJ1-5, with D possibly being TRBD1 (6 bases). Per the germline V gene, CDR1 is LNHDA and CDR2 is SQIVND (reference sequence). V lost 5 bases and J 7 bases, leaving 15 bases between the germline ends. This CDR3 comprises 14 residues. The CDR3 DNA follows: TGTGCCAGTAGTCCAAGGGACATGGGACAGCCCCAGCATTTT. This codes for CASSPRDMGQPQHF.

J is TRBJ2-7 and V is TRBV19; the match to TRBD1 covers 7 bases. J lost 3 bases, V lost 5 bases, and 19 bases had no gene match. This CDR3 is 18 amino acids long. Germline-derived CDR1 and CDR2 are LNHDA and SQIVND (reference sequence). The CDR3 DNA follows: TGTGCCAGTAGTCAGCCGGGTTCGAGGACAGGAGCCCTCTACGAGCAGTACTTC. Its translation is CASSQPGSRTGALYEQYF.

The DNA for the CDR3 is TGTGCCAGCAGCCCCCCAGCGAGGGAAGCTTTCTTT. Protein: CASSPPAREAFF. The genes are TRBV7-9 and TRBJ1-1; no reliable D call. The CDR3 extends over 12 amino acids. Germline CDR1 reads SEHNR; CDR2 reads FQNEAQ (reference sequence). Trimming removed 5 bases at V and 8 bases at J, with 12 bases between.

V is TRBV28 and J is TRBJ1-2; TRBD1 matches at 7 bases. The germline CDR1 and CDR2 sequences are MDHEN and SYDVKM. CDR3 length: 15 amino acids. V was pared by 5 bases and J by 1 base, with 7 bases of the junction left unmatched. The CDR3 here is CASSPPQGDNYGYTF. For the CDR3, the DNA is TGTGCCAGCAGTCCCCCCCAGGGGGATAACTATGGCTACACCTTC.

This clone was observed a few times. The V and J genes are TRBV19 and TRBJ1-2; D is uncertain. CDR3 length equals 14 residues. Germline CDR1 and CDR2: LNHDA and SQIVND (reference sequence). Trimming removed 1 base at V and 6 bases at J, with 12 bases between. The DNA of the CDR3 is TGTGCCAGTAGTATAGGGCAGGCTCTCGATGGCTACACCTTC. As protein: CASSIGQALDGYTF.

The J gene is TRBJ2-1, the V gene TRBV4-2, with 11 bases aligning to TRBD2. The length of the CDR3 is 19 residues. Germline assignment: CDR1 LGHNA and CDR2 YNFKEQ. J was trimmed by 9 bases and V by 0 bases; bases with no gene match: 16. The CDR3 DNA reads TGTGCCAGCAGCCAAGATGGGTATGGGGTTGCGACTAGCGGGATTGAGCAGTTCTTC. Amino acid sequence: CASSQDGYGVATSGIEQFF.

This chain links TRBV28 with TRBJ2-7; 7 bases are a match to TRBD1. V trimming: 6 bases; J trimming: 7 bases; junction bases outside the gene matches: 6. CDR1 is MDHEN, CDR2 SYDVKM, per germline. The length of the CDR3 is 12 residues. This chain's CDR3 is CASRTGVGEQYF. The CDR3, as DNA: TGTGCCAGCAGAACAGGGGTTGGGGAGCAGTACTTC. Based on the CDR3 plus reference TRBV28 and TRBJ2-7, the full variable domain is DVKVTQSSRYLVKRTGEKVFLECVQDMDHENMFWYRQDPGLGLRLIYFSYDVKMKEKGDIPEGYSVSREKKERFSLILESASTNQTSMYLCASRTGVGEQYFGPGTRLTVT.

The V call is TRBV5-6, the J call TRBJ1-6, with a tentative D call TRBD1 (5 bases). CDR3 length: 15 residues. The V end lost 1 base, the J end lost 3 bases, and 8 bases lay between the germline ends. The germline CDR1 and CDR2 sequences are SGHDT and YYEEEE. The CDR3 sequence: CASSLSDNYNSPLHF. DNA of the CDR3: TGTGCCAGCAGCTTGTCGGACAACTATAATTCACCCCTCCACTTT. The complete variable domain, with remaining parts taken from reference TRBV5-6 and TRBJ1-6, reads DAGVTQSPTHLIKTRGQQVTLRCSPKSGHDTVSWYQQALGQGPQFIFQYYEEEERQRGNFPDRFSGHQFPNYSSELNVNALLLGDSALYLCASSLSDNYNSPLHFGNGTRLTVT.

As DNA, the CDR3 is TGTGCCAGCAGCCTCCGGACAGGGCGCTATGGCTACACCTTC. This sequence encodes CASSLRTGRYGYTF. The chain is built from TRBV6-5 and TRBJ1-2; 8 nucleotides line up with TRBD1. Germline CDR1 reads MNHEY; CDR2 reads SVGAGI. V shed 6 bases, J shed 4 bases, and the junction held 7 bases outside the gene matches. There are 14 residues in the CDR3.

The genes are TRBV5-1 and TRBJ2-5; D is perhaps TRBD1 (5 bases). Trimming took 3 bases from V and 2 from J, leaving 11 bases between them. Germline loops: CDR1 SGHRS, CDR2 YFSETQ. The CDR3 has 14 residues. DNA of the CDR3: TGCGCCAGCAGCTCTCGGGCAGGGCAAGAGACCCAGTACTTC. Translation: CASSSRAGQETQYF.

The chain has TRBV6-6 and TRBJ2-7, with 7 nucleotides matching TRBD1. The CDR3 extends over 12 amino acids. CDR1 and CDR2 (germline): MNHNY, SVGAGI (reference sequence). Unmatched junction bases numbered 3, after V lost 6 bases and J lost 4 bases. CDR3 sequence: CASRQGTYEQYF. CDR3 in DNA: TGTGCCAGCAGACAGGGGACGTACGAGCAGTACTTC.